The sequence of this T cell receptor beta chain was determined in a study of prognosis after radiotherapy for stage I lung cancer. CDR3 length: 16 amino acids. Germline V gene data show CDR1 as LNHNV and CDR2 as YYDKDF (reference sequence). About this clonotype: Its target is unknown. Its ends do not fully match the called genes, so a read error is possible.

The study, taken as a whole, reports: Median unique TCR clone counts of roughly 10,000 versus 7,000 showed a fall after stereotactic body radiation therapy.

Collection of peripheral blood, in a volume of 5 to 7.5 milliliters, was performed at each of two time points. Two-round multiplex PCR amplified TCR beta CDR3 from genomic DNA. Amplification during the initial PCR round employed primers specific to each TRBV and TRBJ gene. TCRdb re-called the multiplex PCR reads through MiXCR, storing one row per CDR3 protein. The table has over 15,000 distinct CDR3 sequences, less than 35% seen once. The genes are TRBV15 and TRBJ2-3, with TRBD2 as a possible D gene (7 bases). The receptor was isolated from a donor over 45 with non-small cell lung cancer. Sequencing used PBMCs, obtained before or after stereotactic body radiation therapy (not recorded which). This CDR3 reads CTTSGTYRVSGDTQYF. For the CDR3, the DNA is TGTACCACCAGCGGGACATACAGGGTCTCAGGAGATACGCAGTATTTT.